The 17 T cell receptor beta chains presented below share a single source sample, sequenced in a study of T cells in Graves' hyperthyroidism and ophthalmopathy. Amplification targeted TCR beta CDR3 regions from RNA transcripts. With the HTBI primer set, the TCR CDR3 went through a first round of RT-PCR. TCRdb analysed the multiplex PCR reads with MiXCR anew, one entry per CDR3 protein. The sample records 350,000 to 450,000 distinct CDR3 sequences, about 17% being singletons. The specimen sequenced was blood. The receptors derive from a woman between 25 and 40 years old with Graves' hyperthyroidism that later progressed to Graves' ophthalmopathy.

This clonotype was observed many times. The chain combines TRBV28 with TRBJ1-6; maybe TRBD1 (6 bases). V was clipped by 6 bases and J by 5 bases, with 23 bases between them. The CDR3 length is 18 residues. The germline CDR1 and CDR2 sequences are MDHEN and SYDVKM. CDR3 protein: CASREPRFSGANNSPLHF. CDR3 in DNA: TGTGCCAGCAGGGAACCGCGGTTTTCAGGGGCCAATAATTCACCCCTCCACTTT.

This chain links TRBV29-1 with TRBJ2-3, with 11 bases fitting TRBD1. V was pared by 4 bases and J by 0 bases, with 3 bases of the junction left unmatched. Per the germline V gene, CDR1 is SQVTM and CDR2 is ANQGSEA. CDR3 length: 15 residues. The DNA for the CDR3 is TGCAGCGTTGTGGGACAGGGGGATAGCACAGATACGCAGTATTTT. Residues: CSVVGQGDSTDTQYF.

This clonotype was found many times. J is TRBJ2-3 and V is TRBV12-3 or TRBV12-4; 8 bases align to TRBD1. The CDR3 sequence is 15 residues long. V was clipped by 5 bases and J by 4 bases; unmatched bases: 8. Here the CDR3 DNA reads TGTGCCAGCAGTCTACTCACGACAGGGGCAGATACGCAGTATTTT. Amino acid sequence: CASSLLTTGADTQYF.

The chain uses TRBV29-1 and TRBJ2-7; 8 nucleotides match TRBD2. Germline CDR1 is SQVTM and CDR2 is ANQGSEA. The junction had 9 bases not matched to a gene; V was cut back by 6 bases and J by 2 bases. This CDR3 has 14 amino acids. CDR3 protein: CSVARGADPYEQYF. In nucleotides, the CDR3 is TGCAGCGTGGCGCGGGGGGCAGATCCCTACGAGCAGTACTTC.

As concerns this clonotype: A much larger clone is a single base away; this may be a read error. The rearrangement links TRBV27 to TRBJ2-5; 12 bases fit TRBD2. V was pared by 5 bases and J by 4 bases, with 2 bases of the junction left unmatched. The germline CDR1 and CDR2 sequences are MNHEY and SMNVEV (reference sequence). This CDR3 spans 14 amino acids. The CDR3 sequence is CASSPTSGRETQYF. The CDR3 bases are TGTGCCAGCAGTCCGACTAGCGGGAGAGAGACCCAGTACTTC.

This clonotype was observed a few times. V gene TRBV5-6 combines with J gene TRBJ2-3, with D possibly TRBD2 on 5 matching bases. The V gene's germline CDR1 is SGHDT and CDR2 YYEEEE. V was trimmed by 0 bases and J by 10 bases, leaving 12 bases between them. The CDR3 is 13 amino acids. The CDR3 is CASSLGQPGAQYF. In DNA form, the CDR3 reads TGTGCCAGCAGCTTGGGTCAGCCCGGGGCGCAGTATTTT.

This chain links TRBV6-1 with TRBJ2-7; the D gene is possibly TRBD1 (6 bases). CDR1 MNHNS and CDR2 SASEGT come from the germline V gene. V was cut by 5 bases and J by 5 bases, with 16 bases left in between. The CDR3 sequence is 14 residues long. The DNA of the CDR3 is TGTGCCAGCAGTCAATACAGGGACGGCGACGAGCAGTACTTC. This sequence encodes CASSQYRDGDEQYF.

This clonotype was picked up many times. The chain is built from TRBV2 and TRBJ2-3, with 15 nucleotides matching TRBD2. CDR1 is SNHLY and CDR2 is FYNNEI in the germline V gene. The CDR3 has 24 amino acids. V lost 6 bases, J lost 4 bases, and 29 bases stayed unmatched. The CDR3: CASSGLAGGPIFRGRKRGPDTQYF. CDR3 sequence (DNA): TGTGCCAGCAGCGGACTAGCGGGAGGGCCTATCTTTCGCGGAAGAAAACGTGGTCCAGATACGCAGTATTTT.

The chain combines TRBV11-3 with TRBJ2-1; 10 bases align to TRBD2. There are 16 residues in the CDR3. Germline loops: CDR1 SGHNT, CDR2 YENEEA. Trimming at V came to 1 base and at J to 6 bases, leaving 6 bases not matched to a gene. Here the CDR3 reads CASSLGDSGRINEQFF. In DNA form, the CDR3 reads TGTGCCAGCAGCTTAGGGGATAGCGGGAGGATCAATGAGCAGTTCTTC. Full variable domain (rest looked up from reference TRBV11-3 and TRBJ2-1): EAGVVQSPRYKIIEKKQPVAFWCNPISGHNTLYWYLQNLGQGPELLIRYENEEAVDDSQLPKDRFSAERLKGVDSTLKIQPAELGDSAVYLCASSLGDSGRINEQFFGPGTRLTVL.

Many counts were recorded for this clonotype. The V call is TRBV3-1, the J call TRBJ1-2; a possible D gene is TRBD1 (6 bases). This CDR3 comprises 14 residues. The germline gives CDR1 LGHDT, CDR2 YNNKEL (reference sequence). The V gene lost 0 bases and the J gene lost 4 bases, with 9 bases spanning the gap. The DNA for the CDR3 is TGTGCCAGCAGCCAAGAAACAGGGCTCTATGGCTACACCTTC. This gives the protein CASSQETGLYGYTF.

The rearrangement joins TRBV11-2 to TRBJ2-1; 8 positions match TRBD2. Per the germline V gene, CDR1 is SGHAT and CDR2 is FQNNGV. The CDR3 covers 16 residues. The V gene end was trimmed by 5 bases and the J gene end by 9 bases; junction bases not matched to a gene: 15. The CDR3 here is CASSEKAGVISGEQFF. CDR3 nucleotides: TGTGCCAGCAGCGAAAAAGCGGGAGTGATTTCGGGTGAGCAGTTCTTC.

Comment on this clonotype: A much larger clone lies a single base off, so this may be a read error. The rearrangement joins TRBV27 to TRBJ1-5; D ambiguous. The CDR3 spans 14 residues. The germline V gene has CDR1 MNHEY and CDR2 SMNVEV (reference sequence). The CDR3 loop reads CASSLLGPRQPRHF. In DNA form, the CDR3 reads TGTGCCAGCAGTTTATTGGGTCCCCGCCAGCCCCGGCATTTT.

This chain links TRBV18 with TRBJ2-3; 8 bases are shared with TRBD2. Germline V gene lookup returns CDR1 KGHSH and CDR2 LQKENI. J was trimmed by 4 bases and V by 2 bases; bases with no gene match: 11. CDR3 size: 17 residues. The CDR3 spells CASSPTAGGGMSDTQYF. CDR3 DNA: TGTGCCAGCTCACCAACCGCCGGCGGGGGGATGTCAGATACGCAGTATTTT.

The rearrangement uses TRBV3-1 and TRBJ2-1, with D perhaps TRBD1 or TRBD2 (5 bases each). The CDR3 totals 15 residues. Trimming shortened V by 2 bases and J by 8 bases, and 16 bases separated the two germline ends. CDR1 is LGHDT, CDR2 YNNKEL, per germline (reference sequence). The CDR3 here is CASSQSGAALDEQFF. The CDR3 DNA reads as TGTGCCAGCAGCCAATCCGGGGCGGCCTTGGATGAGCAGTTCTTC.

The V and J genes are TRBV28 and TRBJ1-1, with D possibly TRBD1 on 5 matching bases. There are 18 residues in the CDR3. The V end lost 0 bases, the J end lost 9 bases, and 26 bases lay between the germline ends. Looked up from germline, CDR1 is MDHEN and CDR2 is SYDVKM. CDR3 DNA: TGTGCCAGCAGTTTATGGCAGGGAAGAGGGAGGGCCACAGAAAAAGCTTTCTTT. Translating it yields CASSLWQGRGRATEKAFF.

This clonotype has at least ten counts. The rearrangement joins TRBV19 to TRBJ1-2, with D tentatively TRBD1 (5 bases). Trimming left V 7 bases short and J 1 base short, with 13 bases between. Germline CDR1 LNHDA, CDR2 SQIVND (reference sequence). This CDR3 comprises 14 residues. The CDR3 here is CASNHQTVNYGYTF. CDR3 bases: TGTGCCAGTAACCACCAGACAGTTAACTATGGCTACACCTTC.

The sample holds many counts of this clonotype. The chain links TRBV10-3 to TRBJ2-1, with TRBD1 matching 7 bases. The CDR3 is made up of 12 amino acids. Trimming at V came to 4 bases and at J to 10 bases, leaving 4 bases not matched to a gene. Per the germline V gene, CDR1 is ENHRY and CDR2 is SYGVKD. CDR3: CAISGDSREQFF. The CDR3 DNA follows: TGTGCCATCAGTGGGGACAGCCGAGAGCAGTTCTTC.